These 8 T cell receptor beta chains share one sample of origin, sequenced in a study of T-cell reconstitution after alpha-beta-depleted transplantation in children. During its preparation, the TCRbeta library received unique molecular identifiers. TCRdb reprocessed the PCR reads with MiXCR, giving one entry per CDR3 protein. The sample has about 290,000 distinct CDR3 sequences, about 9.4% seen once. This sample comprised PBMCs, obtained before TCRalphabeta/CD19-depleted stem cell transplant. Receptors originate from a boy younger than two with acute myeloid leukemia, due to receive a stem cell transplant.

This clonotype was detected many times. V usage is TRBV29-1 and J usage is TRBJ1-4; the D gene is possibly TRBD1 (6 bases). Germline-derived CDR1 and CDR2 are SQVTM and ANQGSEA. V was trimmed by 0 bases and J by 11 bases, leaving 7 bases between them. CDR3 length: 11 residues. The CDR3 nucleotides read TGCAGCGTTGAAGAAACAGGGAAACTGTTTTTT. Translation: CSVEETGKLFF.

This clonotype was counted ten times or more. The chain couples TRBV7-2 to TRBJ2-5, with 10 positions matching TRBD1. CDR3 size: 15 residues. Per germline, CDR1 SGHTA and CDR2 FQGNSA. V was pared by 5 bases and J by 5 bases, with 8 bases of the junction left unmatched. The CDR3 DNA sequence: TGTGCCAGCAGCCTCCGGGACAGGGGTTGGGAGACCCAGTACTTC. Translation gives CASSLRDRGWETQYF.

Many counts were recorded for this clonotype. The chain recombines TRBV6-5 with TRBJ2-2; D call uncertain. V was trimmed by 2 bases and J by 1 base, leaving 5 bases between them. Per germline, CDR1 MNHEY and CDR2 SVGAGI. The CDR3 loop spans 14 amino acids. CDR3 amino acids: CASSYGVNTGELFF. As DNA, the CDR3 is TGTGCCAGCAGTTACGGGGTGAACACCGGGGAGCTGTTTTTT.

This clonotype was detected a few times. The genes are TRBV20-1 and TRBJ1-4; D gene uncertain. Between the trimmed V and J ends, which lost 5 bases and 2 bases, there was a span of 12 bases. Germline assignment: CDR1 DFQATT and CDR2 SNEGSKA (reference sequence). The CDR3 covers 14 residues. CDR3 amino acids: CSAVSGSTNEKLFF. DNA of the CDR3: TGCAGTGCTGTCTCAGGAAGCACTAATGAAAAACTGTTTTTT.

The V and J genes are TRBV7-2 and TRBJ2-1, with 13 bases matching TRBD2. The CDR3 has 17 residues. Germline lookup yields CDR1 SGHTA and CDR2 FQGNSA. J lost 7 bases, V lost 5 bases, and 11 bases had no gene match. CDR3 DNA: TGTGCCAGCAGCCCACGCCGGACTAGCGGGGGCAGGAATGAGCAGTTCTTC. It yields the protein CASSPRRTSGGRNEQFF.

This clonotype was observed at least ten times. The chain joins TRBV5-5 to TRBJ2-2, with 8 bases identical to TRBD1. V shed 4 bases, J shed 5 bases, and the junction held 10 bases outside the gene matches. Germline lookup yields CDR1 SGHKS and CDR2 YYEKEE (reference sequence). This CDR3 has 16 residues. CDR3 coding DNA: TGTGCCAGCAGCCCACCTGACAGGGGAGGTACCGGGGAGCTGTTTTTT. Translation: CASSPPDRGGTGELFF.

This clonotype was observed a single time. A much more abundant neighbour one base away suggests this may be a read error. The chain has TRBV5-1 and TRBJ2-1; 13 nucleotides line up with TRBD2. CDR3 length: 17 amino acids. CDR1 is SGHRS and CDR2 is YFSETQ in the germline V gene. Here the CDR3 reads CSSTLPRLAGGYNEQFF. Written as DNA, the CDR3 is TGCTCCAGCACCTTACCACGACTAGCGGGAGGTTACAATGAGCAGTTCTTC.

This clonotype was recorded many times. The V and J genes are TRBV20-1 and TRBJ2-3, with D hard to call. The CDR3 length is 11 residues. V was trimmed by 3 bases and J by 2 bases, leaving 3 bases between them. Germline CDR1 and CDR2: DFQATT and SNEGSKA (reference sequence). The CDR3 here is CSARLTDTQYF. The CDR3 DNA reads TGCAGTGCTAGGCTCACAGATACGCAGTATTTT.